A single sample is the source of the 4 T cell receptor beta chains below, sequenced in a study of shared clonotypes between healthy human individuals. Measured with immunoSEQ multiplex PCR; TCRdb has only the in-frame clones, and not every one. Counted here are fewer than 2.5 million clones, 90% to 95% occurring once; the ten biggest clones make up about 0.39%. The sequencing sample was made of naive CD4+ T cells from PBMCs. The subset: CD45RA+ positively selected. The receptors were sampled from a man younger than 35 in good health. Some clones in this sample may be carry-over from other donors' samples.

The chain recombines TRBV10-3 with TRBJ2-1; D is undetermined. CDR3 size: 13 residues. The V and J ends lost 6 bases and 3 bases respectively, with 9 bases between them. Germline values: CDR1 ENHRY, CDR2 SYGVKD. The CDR3 DNA follows: TGTGCCATCAGCTGGGCTTTCTACAATGAGCAGTTCTTC. This encodes CAISWAFYNEQFF.

This rearrangement joins TRBV5-1 to TRBJ2-4; TRBD2 matches at 8 bases. Looked up from germline, CDR1 is SGHRS and CDR2 is YFSETQ. The CDR3 spans 18 residues. The trim removed 0 bases at V and 0 bases at J, leaving 8 bases unmatched. CDR3 residues: CASSLAGTRGTAKNIQYF. The CDR3 bases are TGCGCCAGCAGCTTGGCGGGGACTAGGGGAACAGCCAAAAACATTCAGTACTTC.

This chain links TRBV7-6 with TRBJ2-2, with D tentatively TRBD1 or TRBD2 (6 bases each). The CDR3 covers 15 residues. Germline V gene lookup returns CDR1 SGHVS and CDR2 FNYEAQ. The V end was cut by 2 bases, the J end by 6 bases, with 13 bases between. CDR3 DNA: TGTGCCAGCAGCTTACGGGGGCGGAGTGCCGGGGAGCTGTTTTTT. This encodes CASSLRGRSAGELFF.

V gene TRBV18 combines with J gene TRBJ2-7; D call uncertain. Germline loops: CDR1 KGHSH, CDR2 LQKENI. The CDR3 is made up of 13 amino acids. V was cut by 6 bases and J by 5 bases, with 14 bases left in between. In DNA form, the CDR3 reads TGTGCCAGCTCTACCGGGCAGGAGAACGAGCAGTACTTC. This sequence encodes CASSTGQENEQYF.